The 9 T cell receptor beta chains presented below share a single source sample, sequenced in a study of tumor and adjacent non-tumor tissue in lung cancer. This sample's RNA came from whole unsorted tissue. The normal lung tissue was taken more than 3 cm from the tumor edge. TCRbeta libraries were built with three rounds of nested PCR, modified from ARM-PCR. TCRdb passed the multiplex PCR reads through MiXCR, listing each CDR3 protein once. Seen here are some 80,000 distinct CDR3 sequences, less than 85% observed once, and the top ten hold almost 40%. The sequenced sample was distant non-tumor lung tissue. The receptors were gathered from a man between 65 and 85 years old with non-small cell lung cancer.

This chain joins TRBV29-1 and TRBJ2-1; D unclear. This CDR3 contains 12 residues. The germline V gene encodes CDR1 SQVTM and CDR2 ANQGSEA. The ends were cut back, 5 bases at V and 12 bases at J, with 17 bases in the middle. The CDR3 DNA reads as TGCAGCGTTCCCTTAGGGCCCGGTGTGCAGTTCTTC. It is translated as CSVPLGPGVQFF.

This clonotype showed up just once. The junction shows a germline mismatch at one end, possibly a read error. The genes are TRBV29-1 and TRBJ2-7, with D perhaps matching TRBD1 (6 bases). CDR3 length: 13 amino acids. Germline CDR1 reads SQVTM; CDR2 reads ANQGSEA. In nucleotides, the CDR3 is TGCAGGGTTGGGACAAGTGGGACGCACGAGCAGTACTTC. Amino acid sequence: CRVGTSGTHEQYF.

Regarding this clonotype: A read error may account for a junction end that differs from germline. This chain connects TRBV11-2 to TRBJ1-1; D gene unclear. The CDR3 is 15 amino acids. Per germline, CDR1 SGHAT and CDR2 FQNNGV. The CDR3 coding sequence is TGTGCCAGCAGTTTCGCCAATTCAAGGAACAATGAAACTTTCTTT. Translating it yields CASSFANSRNNETFF. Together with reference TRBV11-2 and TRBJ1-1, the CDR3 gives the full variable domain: EAGVAQSPRYKIIEKRQSVAFWCNPISGHATLYWYQQILGQGPKLLIQFQNNGVVDDSQLPKDRFSAERLKGVDSTLKIQPAKLEDSAVYLCASSFANSRNNETFFGQGTRLTVV.

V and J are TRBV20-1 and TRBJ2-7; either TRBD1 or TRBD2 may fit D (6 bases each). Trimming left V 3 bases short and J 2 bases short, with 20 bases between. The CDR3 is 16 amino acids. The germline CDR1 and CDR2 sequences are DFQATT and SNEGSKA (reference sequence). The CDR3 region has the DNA TGCAGTGCTAGGAATTCGCCCGGGGGCGCTACCTACGAGCAGTACTTC. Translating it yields CSARNSPGGATYEQYF.

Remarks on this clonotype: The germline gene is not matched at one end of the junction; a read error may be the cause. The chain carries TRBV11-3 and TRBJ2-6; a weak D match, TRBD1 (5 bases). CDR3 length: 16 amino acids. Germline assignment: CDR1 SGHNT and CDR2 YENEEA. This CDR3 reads CASSMRLSSGANVLTF. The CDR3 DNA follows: TGTGCCAGCAGCATGCGACTGAGCTCTGGGGCCAACGTCCTGACGTTC. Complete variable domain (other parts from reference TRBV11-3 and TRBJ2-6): EAGVVQSPRYKIIEKKQPVAFWCNPISGHNTLYWYLQNLGQGPELLIRYENEEAVDDSQLPKDRFSAERLKGVDSTLKIQPAELGDSAVYLCASSMRLSSGANVLTFGAGSRLTVL.

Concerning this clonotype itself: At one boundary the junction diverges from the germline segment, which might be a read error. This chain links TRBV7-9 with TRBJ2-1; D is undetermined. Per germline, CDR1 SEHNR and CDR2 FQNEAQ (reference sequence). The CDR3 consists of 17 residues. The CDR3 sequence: CASSEDQPLYSYNEQLF. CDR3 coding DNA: TGTGCCAGCAGCGAAGACCAGCCCCTTTACTCCTACAATGAGCAGTTGTTC.

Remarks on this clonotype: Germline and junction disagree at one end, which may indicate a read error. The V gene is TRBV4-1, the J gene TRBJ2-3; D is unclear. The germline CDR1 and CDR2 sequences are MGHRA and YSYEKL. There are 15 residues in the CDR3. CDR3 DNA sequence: TGCGCCAGCAGCCAGCCGTCGTTAGACACAGATATGCAGTATTTT. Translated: CASSQPSLDTDMQYF.

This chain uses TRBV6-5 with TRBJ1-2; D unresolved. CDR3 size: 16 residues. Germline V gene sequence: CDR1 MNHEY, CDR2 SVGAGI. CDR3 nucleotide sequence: TGTACCGGCAGTTACTCCGGGAGAGGGCAGCTGAGTGGCTACACCTTC. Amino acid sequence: CTGSYSGRGQLSGYTF.

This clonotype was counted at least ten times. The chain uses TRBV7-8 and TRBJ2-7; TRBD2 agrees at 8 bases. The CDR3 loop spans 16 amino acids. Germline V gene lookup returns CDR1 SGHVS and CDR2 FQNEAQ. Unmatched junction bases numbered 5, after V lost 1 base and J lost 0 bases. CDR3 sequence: CASSLGLASSSYEQYF. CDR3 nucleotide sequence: TGTGCCAGCAGCTTAGGACTAGCGAGTAGCTCCTACGAGCAGTACTTC.